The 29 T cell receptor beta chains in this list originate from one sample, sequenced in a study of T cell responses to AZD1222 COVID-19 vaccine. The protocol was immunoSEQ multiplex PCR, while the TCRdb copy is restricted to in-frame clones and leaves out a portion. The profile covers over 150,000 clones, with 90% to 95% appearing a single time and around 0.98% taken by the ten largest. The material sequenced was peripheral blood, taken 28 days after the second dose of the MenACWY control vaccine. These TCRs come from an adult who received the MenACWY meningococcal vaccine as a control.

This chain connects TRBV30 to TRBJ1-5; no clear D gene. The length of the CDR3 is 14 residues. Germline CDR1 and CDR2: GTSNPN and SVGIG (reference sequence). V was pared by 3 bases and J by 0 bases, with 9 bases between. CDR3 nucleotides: TGTGCCTGGAGGGGCAGTTATAGCAATCAGCCCCAGCATTTT. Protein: CAWRGSYSNQPQHF.

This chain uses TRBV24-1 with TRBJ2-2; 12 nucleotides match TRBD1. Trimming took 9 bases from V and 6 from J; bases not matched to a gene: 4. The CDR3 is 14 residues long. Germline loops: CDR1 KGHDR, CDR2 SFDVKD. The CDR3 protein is CATARDRGPGELFF. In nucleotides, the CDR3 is TGTGCCACCGCCCGGGACAGGGGGCCCGGGGAGCTGTTTTTT.

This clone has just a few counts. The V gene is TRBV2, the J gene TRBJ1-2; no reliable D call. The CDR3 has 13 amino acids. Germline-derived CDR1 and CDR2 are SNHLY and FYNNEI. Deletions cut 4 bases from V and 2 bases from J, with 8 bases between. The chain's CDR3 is CASSVENNYGYTF. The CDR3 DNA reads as TGTGCCAGCAGTGTGGAGAACAACTATGGCTACACCTTC. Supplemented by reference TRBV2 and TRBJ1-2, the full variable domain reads EPEVTQTPSHQVTQMGQEVILRCVPISNHLYFYWYRQILGQKVEFLVSFYNNEISEKSEIFDDQFSVERPDGSNFTLKIRSTKLEDSAMYFCASSVENNYGYTFGSGTRLTVV.

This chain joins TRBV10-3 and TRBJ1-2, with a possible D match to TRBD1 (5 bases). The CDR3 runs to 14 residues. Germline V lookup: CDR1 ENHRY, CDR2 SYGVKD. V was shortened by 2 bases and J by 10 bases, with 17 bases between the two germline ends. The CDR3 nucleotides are TGTGCCATCAGTGAGCCGCGGGACGCAAGCGACTACACCTTC. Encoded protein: CAISEPRDASDYTF.

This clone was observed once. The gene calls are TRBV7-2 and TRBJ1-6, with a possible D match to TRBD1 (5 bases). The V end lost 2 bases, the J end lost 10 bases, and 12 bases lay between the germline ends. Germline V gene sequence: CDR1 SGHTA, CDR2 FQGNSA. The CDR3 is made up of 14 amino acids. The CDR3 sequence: CASSLSAGTSPLHF. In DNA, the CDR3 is TGTGCCAGCAGCTTATCAGCAGGGACCTCACCCCTCCACTTT.

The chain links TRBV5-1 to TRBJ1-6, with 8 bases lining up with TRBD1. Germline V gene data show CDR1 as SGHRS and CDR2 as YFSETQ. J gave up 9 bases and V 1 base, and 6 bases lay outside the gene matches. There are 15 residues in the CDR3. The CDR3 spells CASSLSGGFSSPLHF. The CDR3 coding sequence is TGCGCCAGCAGCTTGTCAGGGGGCTTTAGTTCACCCCTCCACTTT.

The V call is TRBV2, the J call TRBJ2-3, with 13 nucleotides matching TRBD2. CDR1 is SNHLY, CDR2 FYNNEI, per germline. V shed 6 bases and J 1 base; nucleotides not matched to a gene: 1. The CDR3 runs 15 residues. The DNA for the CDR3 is TGTGCCAGCAGGGGACTAGCGGGACGCACAGATACGCAGTATTTT. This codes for CASRGLAGRTDTQYF.

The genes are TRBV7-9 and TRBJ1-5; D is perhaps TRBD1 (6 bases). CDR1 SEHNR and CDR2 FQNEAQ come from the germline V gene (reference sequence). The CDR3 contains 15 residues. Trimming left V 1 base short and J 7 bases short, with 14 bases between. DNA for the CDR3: TGTGCCAGCAGCTTAGAAGGGGGGAGGTTACAGCCCCAGCATTTT. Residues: CASSLEGGRLQPQHF.

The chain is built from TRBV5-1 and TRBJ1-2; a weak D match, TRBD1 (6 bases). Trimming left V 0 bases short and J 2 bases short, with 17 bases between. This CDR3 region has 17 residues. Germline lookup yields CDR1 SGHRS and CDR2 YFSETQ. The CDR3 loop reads CASSLGVTTGPNYGYTF. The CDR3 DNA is TGCGCCAGCAGCTTGGGTGTTACGACAGGCCCCAACTATGGCTACACCTTC.

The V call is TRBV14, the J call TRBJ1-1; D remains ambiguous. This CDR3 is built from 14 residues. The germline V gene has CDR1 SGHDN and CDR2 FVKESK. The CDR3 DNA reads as TGTTGTGATAGGGTCCAAGCAGCGAACACTGAAGCTTTCTTT. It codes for CCDRVQAANTEAFF.

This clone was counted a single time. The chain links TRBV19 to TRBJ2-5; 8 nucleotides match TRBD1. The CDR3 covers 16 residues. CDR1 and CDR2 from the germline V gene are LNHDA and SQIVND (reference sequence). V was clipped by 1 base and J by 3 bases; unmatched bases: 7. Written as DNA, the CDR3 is TGTGCCAGTAGTATAGGCATCGGACAGGGTGAAGAGACCCAGTACTTC. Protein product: CASSIGIGQGEETQYF. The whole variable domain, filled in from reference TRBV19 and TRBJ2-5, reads DGGITQSPKYLFRKEGQNVTLSCEQNLNHDAMYWYRQDPGQGLRLIYYSQIVNDFQKGDIAEGYSVSREKKESFPLTVTSAQKNPTAFYLCASSIGIGQGEETQYFGPGTRLLVL.

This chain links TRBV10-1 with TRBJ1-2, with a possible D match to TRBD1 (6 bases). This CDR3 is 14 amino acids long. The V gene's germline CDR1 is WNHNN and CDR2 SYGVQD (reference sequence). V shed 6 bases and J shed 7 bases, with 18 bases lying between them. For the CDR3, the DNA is TGCGCCAGCAGCGATACGGCAGGGGCTGGTGGCTACACCTTC. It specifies CASSDTAGAGGYTF.

The CDR3 spells CASSPPSSMGAVGYTF. Here the CDR3 DNA reads TGTGCCAGCAGCCCCCCCTCGAGTATGGGGGCGGTTGGCTACACCTTC. The V and J genes are TRBV7-9 and TRBJ1-2; D perhaps matches TRBD1 (6 bases). In germline, CDR1 is SEHNR, CDR2 FQNEAQ (reference sequence). The CDR3 length is 16 residues. Trimming took 5 bases from V and 7 from J, leaving 23 bases between them.

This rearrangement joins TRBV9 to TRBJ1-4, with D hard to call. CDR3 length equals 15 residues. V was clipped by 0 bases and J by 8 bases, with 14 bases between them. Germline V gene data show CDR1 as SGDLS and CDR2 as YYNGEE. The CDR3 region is CASSVASRGLEKLFF. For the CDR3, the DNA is TGTGCCAGCAGCGTAGCTTCCCGGGGTTTGGAAAAACTGTTTTTT.

The CDR3, as DNA: TGTGCCAGCAGTTACTCAGAGGGTAGCAATCAGCCCCAGCATTTT. This translates into CASSYSEGSNQPQHF. This chain connects TRBV6-5 to TRBJ1-5; unclear D gene. The germline V gene encodes CDR1 MNHEY and CDR2 SVGAGI. Trimming removed 0 bases from V and 0 bases from J, with 6 bases in between. The CDR3 sequence is 15 residues long.

CDR3 residues: CASKLDRGFGNTIYF. In DNA form, the CDR3 reads TGTGCCAGCAAACTGGACAGGGGTTTTGGAAACACCATATATTTT. The rearrangement uses TRBV2 and TRBJ1-3; 9 bases align to TRBD1. V was pared by 7 bases and J by 3 bases, with 7 bases of the junction left unmatched. This CDR3 is 15 amino acids long. CDR1 SNHLY and CDR2 FYNNEI come from the germline V gene.

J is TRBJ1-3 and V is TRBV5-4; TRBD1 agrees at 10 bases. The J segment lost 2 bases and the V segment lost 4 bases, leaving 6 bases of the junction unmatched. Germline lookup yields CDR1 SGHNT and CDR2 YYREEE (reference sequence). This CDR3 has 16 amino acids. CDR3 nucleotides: TGTGCCAGCAGCCCTCGACAGGGGGCGGCTGGAAACACCATATATTTT. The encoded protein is CASSPRQGAAGNTIYF.

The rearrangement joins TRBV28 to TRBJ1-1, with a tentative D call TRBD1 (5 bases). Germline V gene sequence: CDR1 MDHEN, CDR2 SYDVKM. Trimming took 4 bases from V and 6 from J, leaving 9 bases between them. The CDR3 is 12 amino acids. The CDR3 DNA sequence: TGTGCCAGCAGTTATGGGGGGGCTGAAGCTTTCTTT. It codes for CASSYGGAEAFF.

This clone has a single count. CDR3 in DNA: TGTGCCAGCAGCAAAGGAGCAGGGGGCACGGAAAAACTGTTTTTT. Encoded protein: CASSKGAGGTEKLFF. The gene calls are TRBV21-1 and TRBJ1-4; TRBD1 was called by the table and not checked on the DNA. TRBV21-1 is a recognized pseudogene. This CDR3 contains 15 residues.

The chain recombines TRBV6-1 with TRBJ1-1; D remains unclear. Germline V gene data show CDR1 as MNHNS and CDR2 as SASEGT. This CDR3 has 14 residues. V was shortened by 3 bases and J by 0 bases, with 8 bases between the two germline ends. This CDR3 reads CASSDGGMNTEAFF. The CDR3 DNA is TGTGCCAGCAGTGACGGCGGCATGAACACTGAAGCTTTCTTT.

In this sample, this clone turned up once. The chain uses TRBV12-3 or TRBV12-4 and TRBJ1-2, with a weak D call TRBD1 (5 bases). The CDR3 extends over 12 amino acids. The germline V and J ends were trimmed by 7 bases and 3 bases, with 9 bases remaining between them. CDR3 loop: CASTRGDYGYTF. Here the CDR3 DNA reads TGTGCCAGCACTAGGGGTGACTATGGCTACACCTTC.

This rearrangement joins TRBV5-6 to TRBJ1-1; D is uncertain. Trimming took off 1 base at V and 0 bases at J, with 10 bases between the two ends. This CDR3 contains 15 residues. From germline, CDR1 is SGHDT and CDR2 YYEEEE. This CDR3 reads CASSLRGGMNTEAFF. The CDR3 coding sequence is TGTGCCAGCAGCTTGCGAGGCGGAATGAACACTGAAGCTTTCTTT.

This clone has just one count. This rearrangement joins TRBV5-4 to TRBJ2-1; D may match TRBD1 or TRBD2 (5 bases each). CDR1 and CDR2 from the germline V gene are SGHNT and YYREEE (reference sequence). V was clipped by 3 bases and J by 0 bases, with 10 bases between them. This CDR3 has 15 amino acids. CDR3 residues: CASSSRDHSYNEQFF. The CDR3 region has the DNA TGTGCCAGCAGCTCCCGGGACCACTCCTACAATGAGCAGTTCTTC.

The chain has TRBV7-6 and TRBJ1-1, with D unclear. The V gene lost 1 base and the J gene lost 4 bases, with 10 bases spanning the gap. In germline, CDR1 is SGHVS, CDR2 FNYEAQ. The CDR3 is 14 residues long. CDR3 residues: CASSLGLVGTEAFF. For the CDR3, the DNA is TGTGCCAGCAGCTTAGGCCTGGTGGGCACTGAAGCTTTCTTT.

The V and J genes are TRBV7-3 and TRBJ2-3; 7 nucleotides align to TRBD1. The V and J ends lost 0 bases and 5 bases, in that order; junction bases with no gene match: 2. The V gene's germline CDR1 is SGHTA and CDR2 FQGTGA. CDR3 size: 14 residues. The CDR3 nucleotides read TGTGCCAGCAGCTTAACAGGGGGCTTAGATACGCAGTATTTT. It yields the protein CASSLTGGLDTQYF.

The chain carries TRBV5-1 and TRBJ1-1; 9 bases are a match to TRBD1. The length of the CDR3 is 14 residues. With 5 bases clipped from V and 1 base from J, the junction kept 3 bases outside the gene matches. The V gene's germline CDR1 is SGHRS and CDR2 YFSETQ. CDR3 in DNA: TGCGCCAGCAGTCGGACAGGGGCGAACACTGAAGCTTTCTTT. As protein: CASSRTGANTEAFF.

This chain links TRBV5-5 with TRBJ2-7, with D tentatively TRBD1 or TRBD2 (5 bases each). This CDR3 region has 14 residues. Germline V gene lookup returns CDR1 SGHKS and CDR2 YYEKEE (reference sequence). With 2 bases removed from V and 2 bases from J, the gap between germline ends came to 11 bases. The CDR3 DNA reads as TGTGCCAGCAGCTTACTGCTGGGACCCTACGAGCAGTACTTC. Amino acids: CASSLLLGPYEQYF.

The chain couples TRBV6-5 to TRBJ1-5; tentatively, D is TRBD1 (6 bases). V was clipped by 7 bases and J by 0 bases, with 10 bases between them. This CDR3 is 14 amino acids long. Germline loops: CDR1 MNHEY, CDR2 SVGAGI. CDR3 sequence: CASTGVYSNQPQHF. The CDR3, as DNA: TGTGCCAGCACAGGGGTCTATAGCAATCAGCCCCAGCATTTT.

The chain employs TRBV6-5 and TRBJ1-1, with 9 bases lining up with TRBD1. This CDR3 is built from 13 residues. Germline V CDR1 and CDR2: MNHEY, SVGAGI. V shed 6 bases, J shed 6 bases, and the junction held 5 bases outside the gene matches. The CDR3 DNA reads TGTGCCAGCAGAACCACAGGGGGCCCTGAAGCTTTCTTT. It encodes CASRTTGGPEAFF.